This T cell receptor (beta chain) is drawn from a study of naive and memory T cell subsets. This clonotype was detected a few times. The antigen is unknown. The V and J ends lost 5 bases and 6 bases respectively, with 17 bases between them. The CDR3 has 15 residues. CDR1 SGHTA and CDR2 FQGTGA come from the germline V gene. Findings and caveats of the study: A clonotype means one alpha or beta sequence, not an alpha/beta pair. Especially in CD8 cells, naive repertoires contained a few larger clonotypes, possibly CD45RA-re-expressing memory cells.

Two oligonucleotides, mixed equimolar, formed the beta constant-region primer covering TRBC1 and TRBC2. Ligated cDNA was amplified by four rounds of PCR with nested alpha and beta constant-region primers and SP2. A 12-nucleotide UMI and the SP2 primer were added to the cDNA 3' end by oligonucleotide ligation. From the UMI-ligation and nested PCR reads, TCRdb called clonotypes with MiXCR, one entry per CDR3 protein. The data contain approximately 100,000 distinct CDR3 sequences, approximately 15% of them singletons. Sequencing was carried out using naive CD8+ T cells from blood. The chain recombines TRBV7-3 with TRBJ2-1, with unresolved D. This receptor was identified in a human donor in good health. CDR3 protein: CASSLAVGGLNEQFF. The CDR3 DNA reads TGTGCCAGCAGCCTGGCGGTTGGCGGCCTCAATGAGCAGTTCTTC. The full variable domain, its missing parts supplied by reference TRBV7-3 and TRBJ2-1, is GAGVSQTPSNKVTEKGKYVELRCDPISGHTALYWYRQSLGQGPEFLIYFQGTGAADDSGLPNDRFFAVRPEGSVSTLKIQRTERGDSAVYLCASSLAVGGLNEQFFGPGTRLTVL.